This T cell receptor beta chain is drawn from a study of neurological immune-mediated disorders. Findings and caveats of the study: Expansion of TCR clones was greatest in HTLV-1-associated myelopathy and smallest in multiple sclerosis, where it fell below that of healthy controls. Phylogenetic grouping assigned the repertoires of 18 of 34 multiple sclerosis patients to a single related-CDR3 cluster, representing a possible signature.

There are many counts of this clonotype. Its matching antigen is unknown. TCRdb re-derived calls from the 5' RACE reads in MiXCR, one entry per CDR3 protein. Of tens of thousands of distinct CDR3 sequences in the sample, around 3.7% were seen once. J was trimmed by 6 bases and V by 2 bases; bases with no gene match: 4. This CDR3 has 14 residues. This clonotype originated in a middle-aged man with multiple sclerosis. What was sequenced was PBMCs. The chain carries TRBV12-3 or TRBV12-4 and TRBJ1-5; 7 positions agree with TRBD1. In DNA, the CDR3 is TGTGCCAGCAGTTTACGGCAGGGGGGTCAGCCCCAGCATTTT. Residues: CASSLRQGGQPQHF.